This is a list of T cell receptor beta chains from one sample in a study of CD8+ T cells in alopecia areata. Assay used: immunoSEQ multiplex PCR; TCRdb lists only in-frame clones, some missing. The table has 150,000 to 200,000 clones, roughly three fifths seen once. Here the sequenced sample was CD8+ T cells sorted from blood, taken at week 24, from a patient treated with tofacitinib. The receptor set was obtained from a human donor with alopecia areata. CDR3s include the opening cysteine and the closing phenylalanine or tryptophan. Each record gives: J gene, clone size, V gene, D gene, CDR3 protein, CDR3 DNA. The D gene is left open where the match is weak. Not all rows give a size; the values are once, few, many and, for expanded clones, a class.

J: TRBJ1-1; size: -; V: TRBV11-2; D: -; CDR3: CASSSVNTEAFF; DNA: TGTGCCAGCAGCTCCGTGAACACTGAAGCTTTCTTT
J: TRBJ1-2; size: -; V: TRBV9; D: -; CDR3: CASSVDAAGYTF; DNA: TGTGCCAGCAGCGTAGATGCAGCTGGCTACACCTTC
J: TRBJ1-5; size: -; V: TRBV27; D: -; CDR3: CASSWTINQPQHF; DNA: TGTGCCAGCAGTTGGACAATCAATCAGCCCCAGCATTTT
J: TRBJ2-7; size: few; V: TRBV6-5; D: -; CDR3: CASSYDATAYYEQYF; DNA: TGTGCCAGCAGTTACGACGCGACGGCCTACTACGAGCAGTACTTC
J: TRBJ2-7; size: -; V: TRBV7-2; D: -; CDR3: CASSLGLREQYF; DNA: TGTGCCAGCAGCTTAGGGTTGCGGGAGCAGTACTTC
J: TRBJ1-1; size: -; V: TRBV28; D: -; CDR3: CASSFPDWTEAFF; DNA: TGTGCCAGCAGTTTTCCCGATTGGACTGAAGCTTTCTTT
J: TRBJ1-5; size: few; V: TRBV19; D: -; CDR3: CASSVNGGRWNQPQHF; DNA: TGTGCCAGTAGTGTAAACGGGGGGAGATGGAATCAGCCCCAGCATTTT
J: TRBJ2-3; size: few; V: TRBV10-3; D: -; CDR3: CAISESGDTDTQYF; DNA: TGTGCCATCAGTGAGTCGGGAGACACAGATACGCAGTATTTT
J: TRBJ1-1; size: -; V: TRBV5-1; D: -; CDR3: CASSFGARYNTEAFF; DNA: TGCGCCAGCAGCTTCGGGGCCAGATACAACACTGAAGCTTTCTTT
J: TRBJ1-5; size: -; V: TRBV5-6; D: TRBD1; CDR3: CASSRQGNQPQHF; DNA: TGTGCCAGCAGCCGACAGGGAAATCAGCCCCAGCATTTT
J: TRBJ1-2; size: once; V: TRBV2; D: -; CDR3: CASSETVNYGYTF; DNA: TGTGCCAGCAGTGAGACAGTTAACTATGGCTACACCTTC
J: TRBJ1-3; size: few; V: TRBV29-1; D: -; CDR3: CSVGAAGPTDTIYF; DNA: TGCAGCGTTGGGGCCGCGGGGCCGACGGACACCATATATTTT
J: TRBJ2-1; size: few; V: TRBV6-1; D: TRBD1; CDR3: CASSEAGTVPYNEQFF; DNA: TGTGCCAGCAGTGAAGCTGGGACAGTGCCCTACAATGAGCAGTTCTTC
J: TRBJ2-3; size: many; V: TRBV27; D: -; CDR3: CATGAASGSDTQYF; DNA: TGTGCCACGGGGGCGGCTAGCGGTTCAGATACGCAGTATTTT
J: TRBJ2-5; size: -; V: TRBV7-6; D: -; CDR3: CASSSTAGGETQYF; DNA: TGTGCCAGCAGCTCTACAGCGGGTGGAGAGACCCAGTACTTC
J: TRBJ2-5; size: -; V: TRBV4-1; D: -; CDR3: CASSQSTRGETQYF; DNA: TGCGCCAGCAGCCAATCGACTAGGGGGGAGACCCAGTACTTC
J: TRBJ1-2; size: -; V: TRBV5-6; D: -; CDR3: CASSLDTANYGYTF; DNA: TGTGCCAGCAGCTTGGATACAGCTAACTATGGCTACACCTTC
J: TRBJ2-7; size: -; V: TRBV6-1; D: TRBD2; CDR3: CASSALAETYEQYF; DNA: TGTGCCAGCAGTGCTCTAGCGGAGACCTACGAGCAGTACTTC
J: TRBJ2-2; size: -; V: TRBV25-1; D: -; CDR3: CASSQMKGNTGELFF; DNA: TGTGCCAGCAGTCAAATGAAGGGCAACACCGGGGAGCTGTTTTTT
J: TRBJ2-5; size: -; V: TRBV6-1; D: TRBD1; CDR3: CASREHRGRLKETQYF; DNA: TGTGCCAGCAGAGAACACAGGGGGAGGTTGAAGGAGACCCAGTACTTC
J: TRBJ2-6; size: -; V: TRBV30; D: -; CDR3: CAWSVDVGHSGANVLTF; DNA: TGTGCCTGGAGTGTAGATGTGGGCCACTCTGGGGCCAACGTCCTGACTTTC
J: TRBJ1-5; size: -; V: TRBV30; D: TRBD1; CDR3: CAWPPPGQGRKSNQPQHF; DNA: TGTGCCTGGCCACCCCCGGGACAGGGGAGGAAGAGCAATCAGCCCCAGCATTTT
J: TRBJ2-3; size: -; V: TRBV11-2; D: -; CDR3: CASSRDTDTQYF; DNA: TGTGCCAGCAGCCGAGACACAGATACGCAGTATTTT
J: TRBJ1-6; size: few; V: TRBV7-9; D: TRBD1; CDR3: CASSLDQGQHNSPLHF; DNA: TGTGCCAGCAGCCTGGACCAGGGACAGCATAATTCACCCCTCCACTTT
J: TRBJ1-2; size: once; V: TRBV6-1; D: TRBD1; CDR3: CASSTGLFGYTF; DNA: TGTGCCAGTTCGACAGGGTTGTTTGGCTACACCTTC
J: TRBJ2-1; size: few; V: TRBV5-4; D: -; CDR3: CASSLADRSGWNEQFF; DNA: TGTGCCAGCAGCTTGGCCGATCGGTCTGGCTGGAATGAGCAGTTCTTC
J: TRBJ2-7; size: few; V: TRBV13; D: -; CDR3: CASSLTAYEQYF; DNA: TGTGCCAGCAGCTTGACGGCCTACGAGCAGTACTTC
J: TRBJ1-1; size: once; V: TRBV5-1; D: -; CDR3: CASSLRAQQKNTEAFF; DNA: TGCGCCAGCAGCTTGCGGGCTCAACAGAAGAACACTGAAGCTTTCTTT
J: TRBJ1-2; size: -; V: TRBV29-1; D: -; CDR3: CSVEERGIEDGYTF; DNA: TGCAGCGTTGAAGAACGGGGTATTGAGGATGGCTACACCTTC
J: TRBJ2-7; size: -; V: TRBV4-1; D: -; CDR3: CASSQVNRADEQYF; DNA: TGCGCCAGCAGCCAAGTGAATAGGGCGGACGAGCAGTACTTC
J: TRBJ2-7; size: once; V: TRBV6-6; D: -; CDR3: CASTQAHEQYF; DNA: TGTGCCAGCACCCAAGCACACGAGCAGTACTTC
J: TRBJ2-5; size: -; V: TRBV5-5; D: TRBD1; CDR3: CASTWTGASGEQYF; DNA: TGTGCCAGCACCTGGACAGGGGCGTCTGGAGAGCAGTACTTC
J: TRBJ1-1; size: few; V: TRBV5-1; D: TRBD1; CDR3: CASSTTGGTEAFF; DNA: TGCGCCAGCAGCACCACAGGGGGCACTGAAGCTTTCTTT
J: TRBJ1-5; size: -; V: TRBV6-5; D: -; CDR3: CASRRDLQRNQPQHF; DNA: TGTGCCAGCAGGCGGGACCTCCAGAGGAATCAGCCCCAGCATTTT
J: TRBJ1-4; size: -; V: TRBV27; D: -; CDR3: CASSFRQNHEKLFF; DNA: TGTGCCAGCAGTTTCCGGCAAAATCATGAAAAACTGTTTTTT
J: TRBJ2-7; size: -; V: TRBV30; D: TRBD1; CDR3: CAWITGTGSYEQYF; DNA: TGTGCCTGGATCACCGGGACAGGGAGCTACGAGCAGTACTTC
J: TRBJ2-5; size: few; V: TRBV7-9; D: -; CDR3: CASSHRQERETQYF; DNA: TGTGCCAGCAGCCACCGACAGGAGAGAGAGACCCAGTACTTC
J: TRBJ2-1; size: -; V: TRBV9; D: TRBD2; CDR3: CASSAVGGSGPSREQFF; DNA: TGTGCCAGCAGCGCCGTAGGAGGTAGCGGGCCCTCTAGGGAGCAGTTCTTC
J: TRBJ2-7; size: few; V: TRBV7-9; D: TRBD2; CDR3: CASSFAAGGPYEQYF; DNA: TGTGCCAGCAGCTTTGCGGCGGGGGGTCCTTACGAGCAGTACTTC
J: TRBJ2-3; size: -; V: TRBV5-1; D: TRBD2; CDR3: CASSLYGTSGGGTDTQYF; DNA: TGCGCCAGCAGCTTGTACGGGACTAGCGGGGGAGGCACAGATACGCAGTATTTT
J: TRBJ1-1; size: -; V: TRBV30; D: -; CDR3: CAWGSGTEAFF; DNA: TGTGCCTGGGGGAGTGGCACTGAAGCTTTCTTT
J: TRBJ2-7; size: few; V: TRBV6-5; D: TRBD2; CDR3: CASSSAGGPALEQYF; DNA: TGTGCCAGCAGTTCCGCGGGGGGCCCTGCCTTGGAGCAGTACTTC
J: TRBJ2-3; size: -; V: TRBV7-6; D: -; CDR3: CASSLVRSTDTQYF; DNA: TGTGCCAGCAGCTTAGTTCGGAGCACAGATACGCAGTATTTT
J: TRBJ2-1; size: -; V: TRBV5-4; D: -; CDR3: CASSLAAALGGEQFF; DNA: TGTGCCAGCAGCTTGGCCGCGGCCTTAGGGGGTGAGCAGTTCTTC
J: TRBJ1-2; size: -; V: TRBV5-1; D: TRBD1; CDR3: CASSSELNRGLGGYTF; DNA: TGCGCCAGCAGCTCCGAACTCAACAGGGGGCTCGGTGGCTACACCTTC
J: TRBJ1-1; size: -; V: TRBV5-4; D: -; CDR3: CASSFVGGTEAFF; DNA: TGTGCCAGCAGCTTCGTCGGGGGCACTGAAGCTTTCTTT
J: TRBJ2-6; size: -; V: TRBV6-1; D: TRBD2; CDR3: CASSEEGGLSGANVLTF; DNA: TGTGCCAGCAGTGAAGAGGGAGGGCTATCAGGGGCCAACGTCCTGACTTTC
J: TRBJ1-6; size: -; V: TRBV19; D: -; CDR3: CASSMTLVSYNSPLHF; DNA: TGTGCCAGTAGTATGACACTCGTCTCCTATAATTCACCCCTCCACTTT
J: TRBJ2-2; size: few; V: TRBV9; D: -; CDR3: CASSLSGGHNTGELFF; DNA: TGTGCCAGCAGCCTTAGCGGAGGGCACAACACCGGGGAGCTGTTTTTT
J: TRBJ2-2; size: -; V: TRBV29-1; D: -; CDR3: CSVGVSTGELFF; DNA: TGCAGCGTTGGAGTCAGCACCGGGGAGCTGTTTTTT
J: TRBJ2-5; size: -; V: TRBV11-2; D: -; CDR3: CASSSGETQYF; DNA: TGTGCCAGCAGCTCGGGCGAGACCCAGTACTTC